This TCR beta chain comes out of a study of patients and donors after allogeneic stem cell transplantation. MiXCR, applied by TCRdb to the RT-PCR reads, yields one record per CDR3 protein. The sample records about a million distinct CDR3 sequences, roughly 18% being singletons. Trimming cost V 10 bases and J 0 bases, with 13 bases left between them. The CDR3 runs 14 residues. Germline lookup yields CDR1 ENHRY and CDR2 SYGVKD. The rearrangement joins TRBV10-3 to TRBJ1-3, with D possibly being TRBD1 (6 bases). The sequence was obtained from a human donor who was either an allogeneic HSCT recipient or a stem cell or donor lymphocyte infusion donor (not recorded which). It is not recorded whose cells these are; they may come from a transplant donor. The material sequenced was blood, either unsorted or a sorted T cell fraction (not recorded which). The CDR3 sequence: CATEDSSSGNTIYF. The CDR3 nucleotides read TGTGCCACCGAGGACAGTTCCTCTGGAAACACCATATATTTT.